Sequencing of this TCR beta chain was carried out in a study of blood T cell repertoires in COVID-19. The wider study: The study drew acute and convalescent COVID-19 samples from the United States, Italy and Spain.

Donors were grouped by their self-reported clinical history. Original data processing: Amplification of reference gene primers provided the estimated nucleated cell counts. Generated by immunoSEQ multiplex PCR, the TCRdb table keeps only in-frame clones and is missing some. V, J and clone size are those of that table, while D and trimming were read from the DNA. The sample includes about 180,000 clones, roughly 86% of them seen just once. V was cut by 8 bases and J by 4 bases, with 20 bases left in between. Germline-derived CDR1 and CDR2 are MNHEY and SMNVEV (reference sequence). The CDR3 runs to 15 residues.

Sequenced input: PBMCs or T cells enriched from blood (not recorded which). The chain has TRBV27 and TRBJ1-2; possibly TRBD1 for D (5 bases). This receptor was obtained from a woman under 40 who had recovered from COVID-19. The CDR3, as DNA: TGTGCCAGCGGACGCTTGGACGGAGGGGTCTATGGCTACACCTTC. It codes for CASGRLDGGVYGYTF.